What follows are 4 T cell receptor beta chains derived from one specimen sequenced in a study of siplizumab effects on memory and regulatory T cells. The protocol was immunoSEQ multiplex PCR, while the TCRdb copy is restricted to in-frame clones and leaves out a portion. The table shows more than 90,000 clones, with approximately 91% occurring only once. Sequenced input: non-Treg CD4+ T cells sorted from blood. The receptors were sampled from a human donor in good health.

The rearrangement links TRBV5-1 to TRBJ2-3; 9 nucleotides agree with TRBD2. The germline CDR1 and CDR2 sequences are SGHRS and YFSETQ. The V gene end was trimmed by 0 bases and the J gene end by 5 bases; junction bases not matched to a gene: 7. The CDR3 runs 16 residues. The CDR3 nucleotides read TGCGCCAGCAGCTTGGCTGGTAGCGGGAGTGTAGATACGCAGTATTTT. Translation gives CASSLAGSGSVDTQYF.

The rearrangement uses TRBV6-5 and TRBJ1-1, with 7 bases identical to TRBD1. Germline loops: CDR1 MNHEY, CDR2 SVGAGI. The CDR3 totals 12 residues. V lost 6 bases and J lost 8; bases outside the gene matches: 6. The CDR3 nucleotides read TGTGCCAGCAGCCGCACAGGGGACGAAGCTTTCTTT. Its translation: CASSRTGDEAFF.

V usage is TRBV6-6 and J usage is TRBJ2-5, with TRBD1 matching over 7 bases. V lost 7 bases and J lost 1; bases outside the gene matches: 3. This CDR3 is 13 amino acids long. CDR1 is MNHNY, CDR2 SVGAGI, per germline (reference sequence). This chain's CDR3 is CASTHRGQETQYF. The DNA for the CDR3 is TGTGCCAGCACCCACAGGGGCCAAGAGACCCAGTACTTC.

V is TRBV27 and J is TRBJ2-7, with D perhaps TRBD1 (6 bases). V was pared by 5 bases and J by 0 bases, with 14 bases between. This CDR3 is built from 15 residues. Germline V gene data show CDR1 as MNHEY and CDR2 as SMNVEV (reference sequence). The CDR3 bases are TGTGCCAGCAGTCCGCAGGGGCCTAGCTCCTACGAGCAGTACTTC. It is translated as CASSPQGPSSYEQYF.